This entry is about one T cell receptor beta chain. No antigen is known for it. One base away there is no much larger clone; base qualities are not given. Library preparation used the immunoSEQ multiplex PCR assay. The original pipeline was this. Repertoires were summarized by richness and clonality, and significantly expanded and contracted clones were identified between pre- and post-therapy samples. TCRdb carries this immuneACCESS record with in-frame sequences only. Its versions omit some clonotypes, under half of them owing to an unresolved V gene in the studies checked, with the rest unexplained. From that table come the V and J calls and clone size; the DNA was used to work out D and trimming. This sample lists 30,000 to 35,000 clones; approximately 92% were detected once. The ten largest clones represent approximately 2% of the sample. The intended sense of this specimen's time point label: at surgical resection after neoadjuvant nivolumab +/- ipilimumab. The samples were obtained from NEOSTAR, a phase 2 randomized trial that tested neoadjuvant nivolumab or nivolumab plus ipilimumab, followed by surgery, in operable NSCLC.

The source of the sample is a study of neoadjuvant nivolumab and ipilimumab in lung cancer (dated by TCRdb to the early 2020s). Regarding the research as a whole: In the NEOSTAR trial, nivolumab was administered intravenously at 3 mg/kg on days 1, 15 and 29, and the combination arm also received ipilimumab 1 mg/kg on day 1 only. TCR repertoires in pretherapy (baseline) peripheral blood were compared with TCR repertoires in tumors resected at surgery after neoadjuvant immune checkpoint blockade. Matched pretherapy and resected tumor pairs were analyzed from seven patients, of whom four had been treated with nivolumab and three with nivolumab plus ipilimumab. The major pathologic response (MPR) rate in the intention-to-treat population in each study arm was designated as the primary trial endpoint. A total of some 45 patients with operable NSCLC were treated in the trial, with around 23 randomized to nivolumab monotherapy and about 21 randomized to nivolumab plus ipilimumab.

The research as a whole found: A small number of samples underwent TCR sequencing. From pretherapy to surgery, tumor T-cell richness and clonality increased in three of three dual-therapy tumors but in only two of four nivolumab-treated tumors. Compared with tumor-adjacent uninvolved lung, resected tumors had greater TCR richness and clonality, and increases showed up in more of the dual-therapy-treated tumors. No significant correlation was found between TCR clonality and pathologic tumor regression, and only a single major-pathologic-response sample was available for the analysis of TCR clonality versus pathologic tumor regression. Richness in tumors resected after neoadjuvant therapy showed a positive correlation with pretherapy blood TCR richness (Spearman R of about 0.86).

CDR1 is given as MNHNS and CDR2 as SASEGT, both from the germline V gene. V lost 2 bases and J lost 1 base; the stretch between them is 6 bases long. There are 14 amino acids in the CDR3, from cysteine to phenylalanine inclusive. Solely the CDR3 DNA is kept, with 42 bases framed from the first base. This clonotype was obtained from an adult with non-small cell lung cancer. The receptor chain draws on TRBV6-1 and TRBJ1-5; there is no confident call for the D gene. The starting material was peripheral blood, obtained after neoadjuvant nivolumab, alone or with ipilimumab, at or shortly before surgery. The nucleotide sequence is TGTGCCAGCAGTGAAATGGCGAGCAATCAGCCCCAGCATTTT. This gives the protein CASSEMASNQPQHF.